These 18 T cell receptor beta chains came from one sample sequenced in a study of T cell changes during pregnancy in multiple sclerosis. The data were produced by immunoSEQ multiplex PCR, yet TCRdb's version contains in-frame clones alone and is incomplete. The table lists some 25,000 clones, more than 85% of them singletons. The sequences come from CD4+ T cells from peripheral blood mononuclear cells, collected in the second trimester of pregnancy. These receptors originate from a female donor in good health, enrolled as a control in a pregnancy study.

The J gene is TRBJ1-2, the V gene TRBV10-1; TRBD1 aligns across 7 bases. The CDR3 is 14 residues long. Unmatched junction bases numbered 10, after V lost 7 bases and J lost 5 bases. Germline assignment: CDR1 WNHNN and CDR2 SYGVQD (reference sequence). The CDR3 coding sequence is TGCGCCAGCACCGAGGGGGCCTTGGGGTATGGCTACACCTTC. Protein product: CASTEGALGYGYTF.

The chain joins TRBV5-1 to TRBJ2-5; possibly TRBD2 for D (5 bases). Trimming left V 4 bases short and J 1 base short, with 8 bases between. There are 13 residues in the CDR3. Germline V gene sequence: CDR1 SGHRS, CDR2 YFSETQ. The CDR3 coding sequence is TGCGCCAGCAGCCCAGAGGGCCAAGAGACCCAGTACTTC. Protein product: CASSPEGQETQYF.

The rearrangement joins TRBV11-3 to TRBJ2-3, with D possibly being TRBD1 (6 bases). Germline CDR1 reads SGHNT; CDR2 reads YENEEA. The V and J ends lost 1 base and 5 bases respectively, with 10 bases between them. The CDR3 extends over 14 amino acids. Here the CDR3 reads CASSLGQDRDTQYF. The CDR3 coding sequence is TGTGCCAGCAGCTTAGGACAGGACCGAGATACGCAGTATTTT.

This chain joins TRBV28 and TRBJ1-5; maybe TRBD1 (6 bases). Trimming stripped 3 bases from V and 4 bases from J, with 10 bases between. This CDR3 has 14 residues. The V gene's germline CDR1 is MDHEN and CDR2 SYDVKM. For the CDR3, the DNA is TGTGCCAGCAGTTTTAGGGACACGAATCAGCCCCAGCATTTT. Encoded protein: CASSFRDTNQPQHF.

The rearrangement links TRBV5-1 to TRBJ1-6; maybe TRBD1 (5 bases). Germline V gene lookup returns CDR1 SGHRS and CDR2 YFSETQ. CDR3 length: 15 residues. The V end was cut by 4 bases, the J end by 5 bases, with 13 bases between. The DNA for the CDR3 is TGCGCCAGCAGCACTACCGGGGGGAATAATTCACCCCTCCACTTT. This sequence encodes CASSTTGGNNSPLHF.

The rearrangement joins TRBV7-2 to TRBJ2-7; no reliable D call. With 3 bases removed from V and 1 base from J, the gap between germline ends came to 10 bases. CDR1 and CDR2 (germline): SGHTA, FQGNSA. This CDR3 is 14 amino acids long. CDR3 sequence (DNA): TGTGCCAGCAGCTTTTCTGAAACTTCCTACGAGCAGTACTTC. This gives the protein CASSFSETSYEQYF.

This rearrangement joins TRBV29-1 to TRBJ2-3; 8 bases align to TRBD2. Looked up from germline, CDR1 is SQVTM and CDR2 is ANQGSEA. This CDR3 region has 14 residues. V gave up 6 bases and J gave up 3 bases; unmatched junction bases: 8. The CDR3 region has the DNA TGCAGCGTCGCCGGGACTAGAGTAACAGATACGCAGTATTTT. Residues: CSVAGTRVTDTQYF.

The rearrangement links TRBV19 to TRBJ2-3, with 9 bases identical to TRBD2. Looked up from germline, CDR1 is LNHDA and CDR2 is SQIVND (reference sequence). The CDR3 contains 17 residues. V lost 4 bases to trimming and J lost 0 bases; unmatched junction nucleotides: 8. This CDR3 reads CASSRGGTSPSTDTQYF. CDR3 sequence (DNA): TGTGCCAGTAGTAGGGGGGGGACTAGCCCGAGCACAGATACGCAGTATTTT.

The chain uses TRBV18 and TRBJ1-2; weak D call: TRBD1 (6 bases). Looked up from germline, CDR1 is KGHSH and CDR2 is LQKENI. This CDR3 is built from 14 residues. Trimming removed 6 bases from V and 4 bases from J, with 15 bases in between. The CDR3 DNA sequence: TGTGCCAGCTCTCCCCTGGGAGGGGGCTATGGCTACACCTTC. Translating it yields CASSPLGGGYGYTF.

This chain links TRBV11-2 with TRBJ2-7, with D tentatively TRBD1 (6 bases). The ends were cut back, 6 bases at V and 2 bases at J, with 8 bases in the middle. Germline V gives CDR1 SGHAT, CDR2 FQNNGV. This CDR3 contains 12 residues. Here the CDR3 DNA reads TGTGCCAGCAGTAGGACAGCCTACGAGCAGTACTTC. Translation: CASSRTAYEQYF. Based on the CDR3 plus reference TRBV11-2 and TRBJ2-7, the full variable domain is EAGVAQSPRYKIIEKRQSVAFWCNPISGHATLYWYQQILGQGPKLLIQFQNNGVVDDSQLPKDRFSAERLKGVDSTLKIQPAKLEDSAVYLCASSRTAYEQYFGPGTRLTVT.

V is TRBV7-3 and J is TRBJ2-1, with 9 bases matching TRBD2. The CDR3 contains 15 residues. The germline CDR1 and CDR2 sequences are SGHTA and FQGTGA. J was trimmed by 6 bases and V by 2 bases; bases with no gene match: 5. The CDR3: CASSLGLAGINEQFF. The DNA for the CDR3 is TGTGCCAGCAGCTTAGGTCTAGCGGGAATCAATGAGCAGTTCTTC.

The chain recombines TRBV5-1 with TRBJ2-3; 16 bases agree with TRBD2. The junction had 4 bases not matched to a gene; V was cut back by 3 bases and J by 0 bases. The germline CDR1 and CDR2 sequences are SGHRS and YFSETQ. The CDR3 loop spans 18 amino acids. The CDR3 coding sequence is TGCGCCAGCAGCTGGGGACTAGCGGGAGGGACTAGCACAGATACGCAGTATTTT. Residues: CASSWGLAGGTSTDTQYF.

The chain recombines TRBV7-8 with TRBJ1-5; D gene uncertain. V dropped 0 bases and J dropped 5 bases, with 5 bases sitting between them. The CDR3 contains 13 residues. Germline values: CDR1 SGHVS, CDR2 FQNEAQ. Here the CDR3 DNA reads TGTGCCAGCAGCTTAGCAGACTATCAGCCCCAGCATTTT. Its protein is CASSLADYQPQHF.

This rearrangement joins TRBV2 to TRBJ2-7; the D is unclear. Germline CDR1 and CDR2: SNHLY and FYNNEI. The CDR3 totals 15 residues. V lost 7 bases and J 0 bases, leaving 16 bases between the germline ends. CDR3: CASIPSSVSSYEQYF. DNA of the CDR3: TGTGCCAGCATCCCCAGCAGCGTGAGCTCCTACGAGCAGTACTTC.

This clone was seen a few times. The chain carries TRBV4-1 and TRBJ1-1; weak D call: TRBD1 (6 bases). This CDR3 comprises 15 residues. V gave up 5 bases and J gave up 1 base, with 14 bases separating them. Germline-derived CDR1 and CDR2 are MGHRA and YSYEKL. As DNA, the CDR3 is TGCGCCAGCAGCGCCCGGGGAGGGGGGAACACTGAAGCTTTCTTT. Translated: CASSARGGGNTEAFF.

The genes are TRBV20-1 and TRBJ1-4; D gene unclear. CDR1 is DFQATT, CDR2 SNEGSKA, per germline (reference sequence). V was shortened by 5 bases and J by 7 bases, with 8 bases between the two germline ends. This CDR3 is 11 amino acids long. Here the CDR3 reads CSAHRGEKLFF. In nucleotides, the CDR3 is TGCAGTGCTCACCGGGGTGAAAAACTGTTTTTT.

The chain recombines TRBV9 with TRBJ2-5; the match to TRBD2 covers 11 bases. The CDR3 has 14 amino acids. CDR1 and CDR2 (germline): SGDLS, YYNGEE. V shed 0 bases and J 9 bases; nucleotides not matched to a gene: 4. This CDR3 reads CASSVAGLAEAQYF. The DNA for the CDR3 is TGTGCCAGCAGCGTAGCGGGACTAGCGGAGGCCCAGTACTTC.

The chain couples TRBV28 to TRBJ2-5, with a possible D match to TRBD1 (6 bases). The CDR3 runs 15 residues. Per germline, CDR1 MDHEN and CDR2 SYDVKM. The V end lost 5 bases, the J end lost 4 bases, and 17 bases lay between the germline ends. The CDR3 is CASSTNRQERETQYF. The CDR3 DNA follows: TGTGCCAGCAGTACCAACCGACAGGAGAGAGAGACCCAGTACTTC.